These 21 T cell receptor beta chains were all obtained from the same sample, sequenced in a study of CD8+CD57+ T cells in acquired aplastic anemia. Those patients picked for sequencing had displayed CD8+CD57+ cell expansion on flow cytometry. Profiling that covered TCR beta VDJ and CDR3 relied on genomic DNA as its template. TCRdb called the reads again in MiXCR, with one record for every CDR3 protein. The sample has about 180,000 distinct CDR3 sequences; around 48% are singletons. Sequencing was carried out using sorted CD4+, CD8+, or CD8+CD57+ T cells (not recorded which) from PBMCs. The receptors here all came from a human donor with aplastic anemia.

The CDR3, as DNA: TGCAGTTCTTACACAGGGGATGGCTACACCTTC. Translating gives CSSYTGDGYTF. The chain has TRBV20-1 and TRBJ1-2; 7 nucleotides match TRBD1. In germline, CDR1 is DFQATT, CDR2 SNEGSKA (reference sequence). V shed 8 bases and J 6 bases; nucleotides not matched to a gene: 6. The CDR3 length is 11 residues.

The chain is built from TRBV15 and TRBJ2-3; D not resolved. CDR3 length: 14 amino acids. V was shortened by 2 bases and J by 4 bases, with 10 bases between the two germline ends. Germline V gene lookup returns CDR1 LNHNV and CDR2 YYDKDF (reference sequence). DNA of the CDR3: TGTGCCACCAGCAGATCCACCTTGGCAGATACGCAGTATTTT. This translates into CATSRSTLADTQYF.

The genes are TRBV2 and TRBJ2-5; D unclear. V was shortened by 3 bases and J by 5 bases, with 13 bases between the two germline ends. CDR1 and CDR2 from the germline V gene are SNHLY and FYNNEI. CDR3 size: 14 residues. The CDR3 spells CASSDFPRDETQYF. The CDR3 region has the DNA TGTGCCAGCAGTGACTTCCCAAGGGATGAGACCCAGTACTTC.

For the CDR3, the DNA is TGTGCCAGCAGTGGCGGTCAGGGGGCCTACAATGAGCAGTTCTTC. It yields the protein CASSGGQGAYNEQFF. V gene TRBV2 combines with J gene TRBJ2-1, with 7 bases identical to TRBD1. The J segment lost 2 bases and the V segment lost 4 bases, leaving 5 bases of the junction unmatched. From germline, CDR1 is SNHLY and CDR2 FYNNEI. The CDR3 runs 15 residues. Based on the CDR3 plus reference TRBV2 and TRBJ2-1, the full variable domain is EPEVTQTPSHQVTQMGQEVILRCVPISNHLYFYWYRQILGQKVEFLVSFYNNEISEKSEIFDDQFSVERPDGSNFTLKIRSTKLEDSAMYFCASSGGQGAYNEQFFGPGTRLTVL.

The chain links TRBV9 to TRBJ2-7; tentative D call: TRBD2 (7 bases). Between the trimmed V and J ends, which lost 0 bases and 0 bases, there was a span of 13 bases. Per germline, CDR1 SGDLS and CDR2 YYNGEE. The CDR3 totals 16 residues. In DNA form, the CDR3 reads TGTGCCAGCAGCGTAGGGGGAGGGGGGCTCTCCTACGAGCAGTACTTC. It yields the protein CASSVGGGGLSYEQYF.

This clonotype was observed many times. The CDR3 loop reads CASSFFNSLDTEAFF. CDR3 nucleotide sequence: TGCGCCAGCAGCTTTTTTAACAGTTTGGACACTGAAGCTTTCTTT. J is TRBJ1-1 and V is TRBV5-1; D not certain. Trimming removed 2 bases from V and 3 bases from J, with 14 bases in between. The germline V gene has CDR1 SGHRS and CDR2 YFSETQ. There are 15 residues in the CDR3.

This clonotype was counted many times. The rearrangement joins TRBV5-4 to TRBJ1-1, with D maybe TRBD1 (6 bases). Germline CDR1 SGHNT, CDR2 YYREEE (reference sequence). This CDR3 comprises 17 residues. Trimming cost V 0 bases and J 0 bases, with 15 bases left between them. DNA for the CDR3: TGTGCCAGCAGCTTGGCTCGGGGGGCGATGATGAACACTGAAGCTTTCTTT. Translating gives CASSLARGAMMNTEAFF. Complete variable domain (other parts from reference TRBV5-4 and TRBJ1-1): ETGVTQSPTHLIKTRGQQVTLRCSSQSGHNTVSWYQQALGQGPQFIFQYYREEENGRGNFPPRFSGLQFPNYSSELNVNALELDDSALYLCASSLARGAMMNTEAFFGQGTRLTVV.

The J gene is TRBJ2-1, the V gene TRBV9; D may correspond to TRBD1 or TRBD2 (5 bases each). V dropped 1 base and J dropped 5 bases, with 10 bases sitting between them. The CDR3 is 14 residues long. Per the germline V gene, CDR1 is SGDLS and CDR2 is YYNGEE. The CDR3 DNA reads as TGTGCCAGCAGCGTATTCGGGACCGACAATGAGCAGTTCTTC. As protein: CASSVFGTDNEQFF. Based on the CDR3 plus reference TRBV9 and TRBJ2-1, the full variable domain is DSGVTQTPKHLITATGQRVTLRCSPRSGDLSVYWYQQSLDQGLQFLIQYYNGEERAKGNILERFSAQQFPDLHSELNLSSLELGDSALYFCASSVFGTDNEQFFGPGTRLTVL.

V usage is TRBV12-3 or TRBV12-4 and J usage is TRBJ2-7; D may be TRBD1 (6 bases). This CDR3 is built from 20 residues. Trimming shortened V by 2 bases and J by 1 base, and 27 bases separated the two germline ends. DNA of the CDR3: TGTGCCAGCAGTTTACCTCCAACGGGCCAGTTTCAGGGGTTGTCCTACGAGCAGTACTTC. Translated: CASSLPPTGQFQGLSYEQYF.

V usage is TRBV10-3 and J usage is TRBJ1-2; D is perhaps TRBD1 (6 bases). Trimming removed 4 bases from V and 12 bases from J, with 21 bases in between. CDR3 size: 14 residues. CDR1 and CDR2 (germline): ENHRY, SYGVKD. CDR3 coding DNA: TGTGCCATCAGTGCCACCGGGACAAACTATGGAAACACCTTC. The encoded protein is CAISATGTNYGNTF.

V and J are TRBV10-3 and TRBJ2-1; 8 bases fit TRBD1. Germline CDR1 ENHRY, CDR2 SYGVKD. The CDR3 sequence is 14 residues long. With V trimmed by 7 bases and J by 8 bases, 10 bases remained unmatched. CDR3 sequence (DNA): TGTGCCATCACGGGAACAGGGGGTTTCGATGAGCAGTTCTTC. It specifies CAITGTGGFDEQFF.

This clonotype was counted a few times. The J gene is TRBJ1-2, the V gene TRBV7-6; 11 bases agree with TRBD1. CDR3 length: 17 residues. Trimming took 4 bases from V and 0 from J; bases not matched to a gene: 7. Germline assignment: CDR1 SGHVS and CDR2 FNYEAQ. The CDR3 is CASSSDRGREANYGYTF. For the CDR3, the DNA is TGTGCCAGCAGCTCGGACAGGGGGCGCGAAGCTAACTATGGCTACACCTTC.

The chain recombines TRBV10-3 with TRBJ2-5, with 9 bases aligning to TRBD1. J was trimmed by 3 bases and V by 7 bases; bases with no gene match: 9. The length of the CDR3 is 15 residues. Germline loops: CDR1 ENHRY, CDR2 SYGVKD. In nucleotides, the CDR3 is TGTGCCATCAACCCGGGACAGGGTGGAGAAGAGACCCAGTACTTC. This gives the protein CAINPGQGGEETQYF.

The V gene is TRBV29-1, the J gene TRBJ2-1; 12 nucleotides match TRBD2. After removal of 0 bases from V and 6 bases from J, the junction contained 9 bases not matched to a gene. The CDR3 is 17 amino acids. Germline assignment: CDR1 SQVTM and CDR2 ANQGSEA. CDR3 loop: CSVEDRLAGGPGNEQFF. The CDR3 nucleotides read TGCAGCGTTGAAGATCGGCTAGCGGGGGGGCCGGGCAATGAGCAGTTCTTC.

This clonotype has at least ten counts. The rearrangement joins TRBV20-1 to TRBJ1-5; D is undetermined. Germline V lookup: CDR1 DFQATT, CDR2 SNEGSKA (reference sequence). Trimming cost V 3 bases and J 0 bases, with 6 bases left between them. The CDR3 sequence is 13 residues long. The CDR3 bases are TGCAGTGCTAGCGGGGATAGCAATCAGCCCCAGCATTTT. Translating gives CSASGDSNQPQHF.

The chain recombines TRBV2 with TRBJ1-1; D gene uncertain. Trimming took 3 bases from V and 0 from J, leaving 8 bases between them. Germline CDR1 is SNHLY and CDR2 is FYNNEI. The CDR3 contains 14 residues. The CDR3 DNA reads as TGTGCCAGCAGTGAGGCGGCGGTGAACACTGAAGCTTTCTTT. As protein: CASSEAAVNTEAFF.

J is TRBJ2-7 and V is TRBV19; D is undetermined. Trimming pared 8 bases from V and 1 base from J, leaving 12 bases between. The CDR3 runs to 13 residues. Per germline, CDR1 LNHDA and CDR2 SQIVND (reference sequence). The CDR3 nucleotides are TGTGCCAGTCAGGTCCCACCATCCTACGAGCAGTACTTC. This codes for CASQVPPSYEQYF.

The chain combines TRBV6-1 with TRBJ1-1; 7 nucleotides agree with TRBD1. Germline CDR1 and CDR2: MNHNS and SASEGT. This CDR3 region has 15 residues. V shed 6 bases and J 0 bases; nucleotides not matched to a gene: 7. The CDR3 loop reads CASSRGQQMNTEAFF. The DNA for the CDR3 is TGTGCCAGCAGCCGGGGACAGCAAATGAACACTGAAGCTTTCTTT.

The chain couples TRBV2 to TRBJ1-5; D might be TRBD1 (6 bases). The CDR3 totals 15 residues. With 7 bases removed from V and 1 base from J, the gap between germline ends came to 14 bases. Germline loops: CDR1 SNHLY, CDR2 FYNNEI. CDR3 sequence reads: CASTLGDISNQPQHF. For the CDR3, the DNA is TGTGCCAGCACCTTAGGGGACATCAGCAATCAGCCCCAGCATTTT.

This clonotype was recorded at least ten times. J is TRBJ2-5 and V is TRBV5-1; 8 bases fit TRBD2. V shed 2 bases and J 5 bases; nucleotides not matched to a gene: 8. The germline gives CDR1 SGHRS, CDR2 YFSETQ. This CDR3 is built from 15 residues. The CDR3 nucleotides read TGCGCCAGCAGCTTACAGCGGGGGCCCTCGGAGACCCAGTACTTC. Translated: CASSLQRGPSETQYF. Full variable domain (remainder filled in from reference TRBV5-1 and TRBJ2-5): KAGVTQTPRYLIKTRGQQVTLSCSPISGHRSVSWYQQTPGQGLQFLFEYFSETQRNKGNFPGRFSGRQFSNSRSEMNVSTLELGDSALYLCASSLQRGPSETQYFGPGTRLLVL.

This clonotype came up many times. The gene calls are TRBV2 and TRBJ2-5; 7 nucleotides align to TRBD1. Germline V gives CDR1 SNHLY, CDR2 FYNNEI. CDR3 length: 15 amino acids. Losses at the gene ends were 6 bases for V and 5 bases for J; bases not matched to a gene: 12. The CDR3 region has the DNA TGTGCCAGCAGCAGAACAGGGGTGGAAGGTGAGACCCAGTACTTC. As protein: CASSRTGVEGETQYF.